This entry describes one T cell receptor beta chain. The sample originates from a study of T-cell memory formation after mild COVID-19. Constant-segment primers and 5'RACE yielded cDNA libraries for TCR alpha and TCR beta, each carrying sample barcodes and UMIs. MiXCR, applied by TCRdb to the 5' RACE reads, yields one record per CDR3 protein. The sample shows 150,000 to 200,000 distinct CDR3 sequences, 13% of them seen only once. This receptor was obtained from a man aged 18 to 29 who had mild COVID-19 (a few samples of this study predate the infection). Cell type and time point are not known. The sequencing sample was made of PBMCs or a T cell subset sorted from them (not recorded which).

CDR3 bases: TGTGCCAGCAGACAGGTTTCCTACGAGCAGTACTTC. It translates to CASRQVSYEQYF. V gene TRBV6-2 or TRBV6-3 combines with J gene TRBJ2-7; a weak D match, TRBD1 (5 bases). The CDR3 loop spans 12 amino acids. The germline V and J ends were trimmed by 6 bases and 1 base, with 7 bases remaining between them. The germline gives CDR1 MNHEY, CDR2 SVGEGT.